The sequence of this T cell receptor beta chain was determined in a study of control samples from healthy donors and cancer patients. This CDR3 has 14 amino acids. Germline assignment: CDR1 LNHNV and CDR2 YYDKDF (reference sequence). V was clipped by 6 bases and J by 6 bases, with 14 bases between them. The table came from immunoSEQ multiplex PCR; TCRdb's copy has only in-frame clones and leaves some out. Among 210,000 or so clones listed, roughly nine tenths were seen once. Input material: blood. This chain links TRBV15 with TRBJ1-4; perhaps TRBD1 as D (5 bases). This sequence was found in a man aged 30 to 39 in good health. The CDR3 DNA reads TGTGCCACCAGTCGATCGGGGGGGTATGAAAAACTGTTTTTT. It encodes CATSRSGGYEKLFF.